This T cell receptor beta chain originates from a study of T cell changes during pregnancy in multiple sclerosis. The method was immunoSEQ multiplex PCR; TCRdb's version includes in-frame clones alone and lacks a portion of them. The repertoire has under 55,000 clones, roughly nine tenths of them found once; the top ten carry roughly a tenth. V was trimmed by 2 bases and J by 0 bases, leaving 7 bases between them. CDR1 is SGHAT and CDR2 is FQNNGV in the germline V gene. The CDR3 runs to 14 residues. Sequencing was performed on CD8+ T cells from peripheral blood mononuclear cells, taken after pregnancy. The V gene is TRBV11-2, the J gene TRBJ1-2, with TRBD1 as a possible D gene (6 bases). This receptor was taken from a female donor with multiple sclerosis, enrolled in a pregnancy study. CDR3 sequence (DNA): TGTGCCAGCAGCTTACAGGGGCCTAACTATGGCTACACCTTC. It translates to CASSLQGPNYGYTF.